This paragraph reports one T cell receptor (beta chain). The antigen it binds to is not known. It has no much larger one-base neighbor in the sample; base qualities were not kept. The library was made by the immunoSEQ multiplex PCR assay. The hsTCRB Kit was used according to the manufacturer's protocol to amplify rearranged TCR beta chain sequences. An Illumina MiSeq was used to sequence the TCRB libraries. The authors' pipeline ran thus. The proprietary platform of the kit vendor was used for demultiplexing, trimming and gene mapping. Not all clones reach the TCRdb copy of this immuneACCESS table, which keeps in-frame sequences only. Checked studies attribute under half of the gap to unresolved V genes and leave the rest unexplained. V and J calls and clone size come straight from that table; D and trimming were deduced from the DNA. For this sample the table gives 60,000 to 65,000 clones, of which under 85% were detected only once. The top ten clones comprise about 4% of the sample.

The time point label, as the study defines it: week 47, end of study. A 20-mer mutant IDH1 peptide at 300 micrograms in Montanide made up each vaccine dose, which was injected subcutaneously together with topical imiquimod. Eight vaccinations were administered to patients in weeks 1, 3, 5, 7, 11, 15, 19 and 23, corresponding to visits V03 through V10. Newly diagnosed WHO grade 3 or 4 IDH1-mutant astrocytomas showing loss of nuclear ATRX were present in the donors. The samples were drawn from NOA16, a multicentre, single-arm, open-label phase I trial in Germany that tested a mutant IDH1 peptide vaccine in humans for the first time. Genomic DNA for TCRB sequencing was extracted from EDTA blood using the DNeasy Blood and Tissue Kit. Reading from cysteine to phenylalanine, the CDR3 counts 15 amino acids. Only CDR3 DNA is held: 45 bases, read in frame from base 1. For CDR1 and CDR2, the germline V gene lists MNHNS and SASEGT. Ends trimmed: V by 1 base, J by 6 bases; bases unmatched to a gene: 5.

The sample comes from a study of a mutant IDH1 vaccine in newly diagnosed glioma (dated by TCRdb to the early 2020s). Regarding the complete study: Vaccination began 4-6 weeks after radiotherapy alone, or alongside temozolomide cycles in the chemotherapy-containing groups. Peripheral blood samples were drawn at six visits, namely V03 (baseline), V05, V07, V10, V12 and V13. For exploratory analyses, 25 treated patients had longitudinal TCRB deep sequencing done wherever samples were available. Of the 32 patients who were treated, about 62% were male and around 38% were female, and the mean age was about 40 years. The week-35 safety follow-up took place at visit V12, and the week-47 end of study took place at visit V13. Before enrollment, patients had received standard therapy of radiotherapy alone, temozolomide alone, or radiochemotherapy with temozolomide; most received the combination. What the authors observed across the whole study: Across multiple MHC alleles, vaccine-induced immune responses were seen in approximately 93% of patients. Changes in the top peripheral T cell clonotypes picked up by TCRB sequencing did not appear to be linked to pseudoprogression. PBMC samples for TCRB deep sequencing were selected based on availability. The authors stated that sample limitations prevented analyses of patient blood samples from being reproduced.

The V gene is TRBV6-1 and the J gene is TRBJ2-1; 8 of the junction bases match TRBD2. The sample here was PBMCs, taken from a glioma patient whose treatment included an IDH1 peptide vaccine. The receptor's source is a young man with glioma. In nucleotides, the sequence is TGTGCCAGCAGTGAAGGCCCGGGGGGGGGCAATGAGCAGTTCTTC. This translates into CASSEGPGGGNEQFF.